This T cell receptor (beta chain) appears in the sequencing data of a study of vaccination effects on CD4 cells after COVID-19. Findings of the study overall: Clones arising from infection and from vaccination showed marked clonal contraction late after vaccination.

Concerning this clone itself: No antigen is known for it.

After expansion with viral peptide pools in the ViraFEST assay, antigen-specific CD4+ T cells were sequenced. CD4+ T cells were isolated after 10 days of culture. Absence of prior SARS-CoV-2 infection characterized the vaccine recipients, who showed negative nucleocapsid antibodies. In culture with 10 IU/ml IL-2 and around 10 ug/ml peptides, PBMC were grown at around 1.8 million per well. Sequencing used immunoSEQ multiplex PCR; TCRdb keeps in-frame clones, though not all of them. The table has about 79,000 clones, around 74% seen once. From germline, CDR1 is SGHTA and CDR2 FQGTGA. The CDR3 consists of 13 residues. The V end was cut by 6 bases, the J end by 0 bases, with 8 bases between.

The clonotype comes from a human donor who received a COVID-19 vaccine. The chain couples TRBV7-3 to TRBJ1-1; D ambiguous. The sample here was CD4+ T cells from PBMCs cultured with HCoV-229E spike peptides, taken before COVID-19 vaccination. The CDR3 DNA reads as TGTGCCAGCAGACTTAATATGAACACTGAAGCTTTCTTT. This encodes CASRLNMNTEAFF. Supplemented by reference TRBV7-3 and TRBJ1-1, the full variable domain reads GAGVSQTPSNKVTEKGKYVELRCDPISGHTALYWYRQSLGQGPEFLIYFQGTGAADDSGLPNDRFFAVRPEGSVSTLKIQRTERGDSAVYLCASRLNMNTEAFFGQGTRLTVV.